The 27 T cell receptor beta chains below come from one sample, sequenced in a study of blood T cell repertoires in COVID-19. Assay used: immunoSEQ multiplex PCR; TCRdb lists only in-frame clones, some missing. This sample carries roughly 28,000 clones, 88% of them seen once, and the ten largest clones take approximately 8%. The sample was peripheral blood. The receptors stem from a woman aged 50 to 60 with active COVID-19.

In its sample, this clone was seen once. The CDR3 sequence is CSVRTSGVHNEQFF. The CDR3 region has the DNA TGCAGCGTTCGGACTAGCGGAGTCCACAATGAGCAGTTCTTC. The chain uses TRBV29-1 and TRBJ2-1; TRBD2 agrees at 10 bases. J lost 5 bases, V lost 5 bases, and 6 bases had no gene match. The CDR3 length is 14 residues. The germline CDR1 and CDR2 sequences are SQVTM and ANQGSEA.

This chain uses TRBV29-1 with TRBJ2-3, with no clear D. Trimming cost V 3 bases and J 3 bases, with 7 bases left between them. The CDR3 totals 12 residues. In germline, CDR1 is SQVTM, CDR2 ANQGSEA. The CDR3: CSVDSRTDTQYF. The CDR3 DNA is TGCAGCGTTGATTCGCGGACAGATACGCAGTATTTT.

J is TRBJ1-3 and V is TRBV9, with no clear D. V lost 0 bases and J 0 bases, leaving 13 bases between the germline ends. The CDR3 extends over 17 amino acids. Germline-derived CDR1 and CDR2 are SGDLS and YYNGEE. DNA for the CDR3: TGTGCCAGCAGCGTAGGCCTCGGCGGAAGCTCTGGAAACACCATATATTTT. This sequence encodes CASSVGLGGSSGNTIYF.

The CDR3: CASSQETQGAGELFF. The CDR3 nucleotides are TGCGCCAGCAGCCAAGAAACCCAGGGGGCCGGGGAGCTGTTTTTT. This chain links TRBV4-1 with TRBJ2-2, with 7 bases lining up with TRBD1. CDR1 is MGHRA, CDR2 YSYEKL, per germline. This CDR3 region has 15 residues. V was clipped by 0 bases and J by 6 bases; unmatched bases: 4.

V is TRBV5-1 and J is TRBJ2-7; 10 bases map to TRBD1. From germline, CDR1 is SGHRS and CDR2 YFSETQ. The CDR3 sequence is 15 residues long. The V segment lost 4 bases and the J segment 2 bases; nucleotides outside the gene matches: 6. CDR3 coding DNA: TGCGCCAGCAGCGGACCGGACAGGGGGACCTACGAGCAGTACTTC. This encodes CASSGPDRGTYEQYF.

The chain joins TRBV19 to TRBJ1-1, with unresolved D. CDR3 length: 13 residues. The ends were cut back, 8 bases at V and 4 bases at J, with 14 bases in the middle. Per the germline V gene, CDR1 is LNHDA and CDR2 is SQIVND (reference sequence). The CDR3 nucleotides read TGTGCCAGTTCCTTCGGGGTATTCACTGAAGCTTTCTTT. This gives the protein CASSFGVFTEAFF.

The chain carries TRBV9 and TRBJ2-2, with TRBD2 identical over 9 bases. V trimming: 5 bases; J trimming: 2 bases; junction bases outside the gene matches: 4. CDR3 size: 15 residues. Germline CDR1 SGDLS, CDR2 YYNGEE. The CDR3 is CASRTGTSNTGELFF. CDR3 nucleotide sequence: TGTGCCAGCAGAACCGGGACTAGCAACACCGGGGAGCTGTTTTTT.

V and J are TRBV5-1 and TRBJ1-5; 8 bases match TRBD1. The junction had 9 bases not matched to a gene; V was cut back by 4 bases and J by 6 bases. Germline V gene lookup returns CDR1 SGHRS and CDR2 YFSETQ. CDR3 length: 15 amino acids. The DNA of the CDR3 is TGCGCCAGCAGCGTGACGACAGGGGAGGGTCAGCCCCAGCATTTT. This gives the protein CASSVTTGEGQPQHF.

The chain carries TRBV18 and TRBJ2-7; 12 positions agree with TRBD2. The CDR3 is 14 amino acids. Looked up from germline, CDR1 is KGHSH and CDR2 is LQKENI. V gave up 4 bases and J gave up 7 bases; unmatched junction bases: 5. The DNA of the CDR3 is TGTGCCAGCTCACAACTAGCGGGAGGAGATGAGCAGTACTTC. Protein: CASSQLAGGDEQYF.

The genes are TRBV7-6 and TRBJ2-7, with TRBD1 as a possible D gene (7 bases). V was clipped by 5 bases and J by 7 bases, with 18 bases between them. CDR1 is SGHVS and CDR2 is FNYEAQ in the germline V gene. This CDR3 spans 14 amino acids. CDR3 nucleotides: TGTGCCAGCAGCCCCTTGGAGGGGGCGTGGGAGCAGTACTTC. Protein product: CASSPLEGAWEQYF.

This clone showed up just once. J is TRBJ1-1 and V is TRBV5-1, with TRBD1 identical over 10 bases. Germline-derived CDR1 and CDR2 are SGHRS and YFSETQ. V was clipped by 5 bases and J by 0 bases; unmatched bases: 10. This CDR3 region has 17 residues. Here the CDR3 reads CASRFGPGQGVNTEAFF. The CDR3 coding sequence is TGCGCCAGCAGGTTTGGACCCGGACAGGGGGTGAACACTGAAGCTTTCTTT.

This chain uses TRBV9 with TRBJ2-3; D perhaps matches TRBD2 (6 bases). The V gene's germline CDR1 is SGDLS and CDR2 YYNGEE. The CDR3 extends over 16 amino acids. The ends were cut back, 3 bases at V and 2 bases at J, with 16 bases in the middle. CDR3: CASSGTGGANTDTQYF. In nucleotides, the CDR3 is TGTGCCAGCAGCGGGACGGGCGGGGCTAACACAGATACGCAGTATTTT.

The chain joins TRBV27 to TRBJ2-5; D possibly corresponds to TRBD1 (5 bases). The CDR3 sequence is 12 residues long. The germline V gene encodes CDR1 MNHEY and CDR2 SMNVEV (reference sequence). Trimming cost V 2 bases and J 5 bases, with 6 bases left between them. This CDR3 is CASSLRGETQYF. DNA for the CDR3: TGTGCCAGCAGTTTAAGGGGTGAGACCCAGTACTTC.

This clone is a singleton in its sample. The chain carries TRBV5-1 and TRBJ2-7, with D possibly matching TRBD2 (6 bases). The germline V gene encodes CDR1 SGHRS and CDR2 YFSETQ. Trimming removed 0 bases at V and 2 bases at J, with 15 bases between. The CDR3 is 16 residues long. CDR3 coding DNA: TGCGCCAGCAGCTTGGTGTTGGGAGGTCAACCCTACGAGCAGTACTTC. Translated: CASSLVLGGQPYEQYF.

A single count supports this clone. The V call is TRBV10-3, the J call TRBJ1-5; 7 bases match TRBD1. The CDR3 is 15 residues long. Germline CDR1 ENHRY, CDR2 SYGVKD. The J segment lost 8 bases and the V segment lost 3 bases, leaving 10 bases of the junction unmatched. CDR3 in amino acids: CAISEQGQGMEPQHF. In DNA, the CDR3 is TGTGCCATCAGTGAACAGGGGCAGGGGATGGAGCCCCAGCATTTT.

This clone was seen a single time. The chain is built from TRBV27 and TRBJ2-7; possibly TRBD1 for D (7 bases). This CDR3 contains 16 residues. The V end lost 0 bases, the J end lost 2 bases, and 14 bases lay between the germline ends. Germline loops: CDR1 MNHEY, CDR2 SMNVEV (reference sequence). In nucleotides, the CDR3 is TGTGCCAGCAGTTTATCTCAGGGGGGAGGCACCTACGAGCAGTACTTC. This translates into CASSLSQGGGTYEQYF.

This clone showed up just once. The rearrangement links TRBV23-1 to TRBJ2-7; 13 nucleotides line up with TRBD2. TRBV23-1 is placed among ORFs of uncertain function. With 7 bases clipped from V and 2 bases from J, the junction kept 5 bases outside the gene matches. The CDR3 covers 15 residues. The CDR3 loop is CASIATSGRAYEQYF. CDR3 sequence (DNA): TGCGCCAGCATCGCTACTAGCGGGAGGGCCTACGAGCAGTACTTC.

The chain uses TRBV7-9 and TRBJ1-1; tentative D call: TRBD1 (6 bases). Trimming took 5 bases from V and 0 from J, leaving 13 bases between them. Germline V gives CDR1 SEHNR, CDR2 FQNEAQ (reference sequence). This CDR3 is built from 15 residues. The CDR3 DNA sequence: TGTGCCAGCAGCCCCCATCAGGGGATGAACACTGAAGCTTTCTTT. It encodes CASSPHQGMNTEAFF.

V gene TRBV5-1 combines with J gene TRBJ1-4, with D perhaps TRBD1 (5 bases). The CDR3 has 14 residues. The germline V and J ends were trimmed by 2 bases and 4 bases, with 9 bases remaining between them. Germline V gene data show CDR1 as SGHRS and CDR2 as YFSETQ. For the CDR3, the DNA is TGCGCCAGCAGCTTAGGGGCCATTAATGAAAAACTGTTTTTT. Translation: CASSLGAINEKLFF.

V gene TRBV19 combines with J gene TRBJ2-2; D is undetermined. The V end was cut by 1 base, the J end by 1 base, with 4 bases between. This CDR3 is built from 14 residues. The germline gives CDR1 LNHDA, CDR2 SQIVND (reference sequence). The CDR3 protein is CASSIGRNTGELFF. The CDR3 nucleotides are TGTGCCAGTAGTATAGGGAGGAACACCGGGGAGCTGTTTTTT. The variable domain in full, with the rest retrieved from reference TRBV19 and TRBJ2-2, is DGGITQSPKYLFRKEGQNVTLSCEQNLNHDAMYWYRQDPGQGLRLIYYSQIVNDFQKGDIAEGYSVSREKKESFPLTVTSAQKNPTAFYLCASSIGRNTGELFFGEGSRLTVL.

The V gene is TRBV5-1, the J gene TRBJ1-1; perhaps TRBD1 as D (6 bases). This CDR3 spans 17 amino acids. V shed 3 bases and J shed 2 bases, with 20 bases lying between them. The germline V gene encodes CDR1 SGHRS and CDR2 YFSETQ. The CDR3 loop is CASSWGRGLMGNTEAFF. The CDR3 DNA reads as TGCGCCAGCAGCTGGGGGCGGGGGCTTATGGGAAACACTGAAGCTTTCTTT.

The J gene is TRBJ1-1, the V gene TRBV6-2 or TRBV6-3; TRBD1 aligns across 7 bases. The V gene's germline CDR1 is MNHEY and CDR2 SVGEGT. The CDR3 extends over 14 amino acids. V shed 5 bases, J shed 0 bases, and the junction held 3 bases outside the gene matches. The chain's CDR3 is CASSQTGMNTEAFF. CDR3 nucleotide sequence: TGTGCCAGCAGTCAGACAGGGATGAACACTGAAGCTTTCTTT.

The V call is TRBV18, the J call TRBJ2-5, with 9 positions matching TRBD2. Germline values: CDR1 KGHSH, CDR2 LQKENI. V lost 3 bases to trimming and J lost 7 bases; unmatched junction nucleotides: 12. The CDR3 covers 16 residues. This CDR3 is CASSPSGLAGRGTQYF. The CDR3 bases are TGTGCCAGCTCACCCTCGGGACTAGCCGGAAGAGGGACCCAGTACTTC.

J is TRBJ2-5 and V is TRBV24-1; 9 bases are shared with TRBD1. The CDR3 spans 17 residues. Germline CDR1 and CDR2: KGHDR and SFDVKD. V dropped 4 bases and J dropped 5; count of bases not matched to a gene: 13. In nucleotides, the CDR3 is TGTGCCACCAGTGAACTGCCGGGACAGGGAGAAGGGGAGACCCAGTACTTC. Residues: CATSELPGQGEGETQYF.

V gene TRBV11-1 combines with J gene TRBJ2-1, with 13 bases identical to TRBD2. The CDR3 runs 16 residues. Germline assignment: CDR1 SGHAT and CDR2 FQDESV (reference sequence). V gave up 1 base and J gave up 10 bases; unmatched junction bases: 7. CDR3 residues: CASSLGTSGRASEQFF. In nucleotides, the CDR3 is TGTGCCAGCAGCTTAGGAACTAGCGGGAGGGCTAGCGAGCAGTTCTTC.

The chain combines TRBV28 with TRBJ1-5; 7 bases line up with TRBD1. CDR1 and CDR2 from the germline V gene are MDHEN and SYDVKM. The J segment lost 8 bases and the V segment lost 3 bases, leaving 4 bases of the junction unmatched. This CDR3 contains 13 residues. The CDR3 region has the DNA TGTGCCAGCAGTTTCGACAGGGTGAAGCCCCAGCATTTT. This translates into CASSFDRVKPQHF.

This sequence joins TRBV3-1 (or the pseudogene TRBV3-2) and TRBJ2-5; tentatively, D is TRBD1 (5 bases). The CDR3 runs 13 residues. V lost 4 bases and J lost 5, with 11 bases in between. From germline, CDR1 is LGHDT and CDR2 YNNKEL (reference sequence). The CDR3 loop is CASSLSGYETQYF. The CDR3 coding sequence is TGTGCCAGCAGCCTCTCAGGGTACGAGACCCAGTACTTC.